The rows below give T cell receptor beta chains drawn from one sample of a study of Graves' ophthalmopathy and Graves' hyperthyroidism. TCRdb independently ran MiXCR on the multiplex PCR reads; one entry per CDR3 protein. The top ten clones hold under 7% of a sample with approximately 160,000 distinct CDR3 sequences, roughly two fifths of them seen once. The specimen sequenced was peripheral blood. These receptors originate from a middle-aged woman with Graves' ophthalmopathy. The CDR3 runs from the conserved cysteine through the conserved F or W. D genes are given only for firm matches. The size entry is marked missing in some rows and otherwise reads once, few, many or a size class.

d_gene: TRBD2; abundance: -; v_gene: TRBV6-4; j_gene: TRBJ2-2; CDR3aa: CASSDSREHGELFF; CDR3nt: TGTGCCAGCAGTGACTCGCGGGAGCACGGGGAGCTGTTTTTT
d_gene: -; abundance: many; v_gene: TRBV19; j_gene: TRBJ1-5; CDR3aa: CASSIERGGSSNQPQHF; CDR3nt: TGTGCCAGTAGTATAGAGAGGGGGGGAAGCAGCAATCAGCCCCAGCATTTT
d_gene: -; abundance: many; v_gene: TRBV6-1; j_gene: TRBJ1-6; CDR3aa: CASSPPFGVNSPLHF; CDR3nt: TGTGCCAGCAGCCCTCCGTTCGGGGTTAATTCACCCCTCCACTTT
d_gene: -; abundance: many; v_gene: TRBV12-3/TRBV12-4; j_gene: TRBJ1-1; CDR3aa: CASSLGRSTEAFF; CDR3nt: TGTGCCAGCAGTTTAGGACGGAGCACTGAAGCTTTCTTT
d_gene: TRBD2; abundance: many; v_gene: TRBV12-3/TRBV12-4; j_gene: TRBJ2-5; CDR3aa: CASRHRGLELETQYF; CDR3nt: TGTGCCAGCAGACACCGGGGACTAGAATTGGAGACCCAGTACTTC
d_gene: -; abundance: many; v_gene: TRBV11-2; j_gene: TRBJ1-2; CDR3aa: CASSPLMRGNYGYTF; CDR3nt: TGTGCCAGCAGCCCCCTGATGAGGGGAAACTATGGCTACACCTTC
d_gene: -; abundance: many; v_gene: TRBV7-2; j_gene: TRBJ1-5; CDR3aa: CASSLGQQPQHF; CDR3nt: TGTGCCAGCAGCTTAGGACAGCAGCCCCAGCATTTT
d_gene: -; abundance: many; v_gene: TRBV20-1; j_gene: TRBJ2-5; CDR3aa: CSARGAVQETQYF; CDR3nt: TGCAGTGCTAGGGGGGCAGTTCAAGAGACCCAGTACTTC
d_gene: TRBD1; abundance: many; v_gene: TRBV19; j_gene: TRBJ2-7; CDR3aa: CASSMSGQGRPEQYF; CDR3nt: TGTGCCAGTAGTATGTCGGGACAGGGGCGCCCCGAGCAGTACTTC
d_gene: -; abundance: many; v_gene: TRBV19; j_gene: TRBJ1-5; CDR3aa: CASKLAANQPQHF; CDR3nt: TGTGCCAGTAAATTGGCAGCTAATCAGCCCCAGCATTTT
d_gene: TRBD1; abundance: -; v_gene: TRBV10-3; j_gene: TRBJ1-2; CDR3aa: CATSDSTSGGWYGYTF; CDR3nt: TGTGCCACCAGTGATTCAACCTCAGGGGGTTGGTATGGCTACACCTTC
d_gene: -; abundance: -; v_gene: TRBV6-2/TRBV6-3; j_gene: TRBJ2-2; CDR3aa: CASSYRARGELFF; CDR3nt: TGTGCCAGCAGTTACCGGGCCCGTGGGGAGCTGTTTTTT
d_gene: TRBD1; abundance: -; v_gene: TRBV2; j_gene: TRBJ2-7; CDR3aa: CASSQQTGLAEQYF; CDR3nt: TGTGCCAGCAGCCAACAGACAGGGTTGGCCGAGCAGTACTTC
d_gene: -; abundance: many; v_gene: TRBV9; j_gene: TRBJ2-7; CDR3aa: CASSVYYEQYF; CDR3nt: TGTGCCAGCAGCGTTTACTACGAGCAGTACTTC
d_gene: TRBD1; abundance: many; v_gene: TRBV28; j_gene: TRBJ1-5; CDR3aa: CASSLSGTGLNQPQHF; CDR3nt: TGTGCCAGCAGTTTATCCGGGACAGGTCTTAATCAGCCCCAGCATTTT
d_gene: -; abundance: many; v_gene: TRBV6-5; j_gene: TRBJ1-5; CDR3aa: CASRTGTSNQPQHF; CDR3nt: TGTGCCAGCAGAACCGGGACATCAAATCAGCCCCAGCATTTT
d_gene: -; abundance: many; v_gene: TRBV5-1; j_gene: TRBJ1-1; CDR3aa: CATKNDPGNTEAFF; CDR3nt: TGCGCCACCAAAAACGACCCAGGGAACACTGAAGCTTTCTTT
d_gene: TRBD2; abundance: many; v_gene: TRBV10-2; j_gene: TRBJ2-5; CDR3aa: CASSQKRGGLETQYF; CDR3nt: TGCGCCAGCAGTCAAAAGCGGGGGGGCCTAGAGACCCAGTACTTC
d_gene: -; abundance: -; v_gene: TRBV6-1; j_gene: TRBJ1-2; CDR3aa: CASSRGMDRANYGYTF; CDR3nt: TGTGCCAGCAGCAGGGGAATGGACAGAGCGAACTATGGCTACACCTTC
d_gene: TRBD2; abundance: many; v_gene: TRBV9; j_gene: TRBJ2-7; CDR3aa: CASSVELAGIFEQYF; CDR3nt: TGTGCCAGCAGCGTAGAATTAGCGGGAATATTTGAGCAGTACTTC
d_gene: -; abundance: -; v_gene: TRBV28; j_gene: TRBJ1-2; CDR3aa: CASSLLGGVYGYTF; CDR3nt: TGTGCCAGCAGTTTGTTAGGTGGGGTCTATGGCTACACCTTC
d_gene: TRBD2; abundance: many; v_gene: TRBV29-1; j_gene: TRBJ2-5; CDR3aa: CSALTSGRGETQYF; CDR3nt: TGCAGCGCCTTGACTAGCGGGAGAGGGGAGACCCAGTACTTC
d_gene: -; abundance: many; v_gene: TRBV6-2/TRBV6-3; j_gene: TRBJ2-7; CDR3aa: CASQRGTDEQYF; CDR3nt: TGTGCCAGTCAACGCGGGACGGACGAGCAGTACTTC
d_gene: TRBD2; abundance: many; v_gene: TRBV12-3/TRBV12-4; j_gene: TRBJ2-5; CDR3aa: CASSLGLAGGQGTQYF; CDR3nt: TGTGCCAGCAGTTTAGGGCTAGCGGGGGGCCAGGGGACCCAGTACTTC
d_gene: -; abundance: many; v_gene: TRBV27; j_gene: TRBJ1-2; CDR3aa: CASRLRGSNYGYTF; CDR3nt: TGTGCCAGCAGACTAAGAGGGTCTAACTATGGCTACACCTTC
d_gene: -; abundance: few; v_gene: TRBV12-3/TRBV12-4; j_gene: TRBJ2-5; CDR3aa: CASSTRLGETQYF; CDR3nt: TGTGCCAGCAGTACTCGCTTGGGAGAGACCCAGTACTTC
d_gene: TRBD1; abundance: many; v_gene: TRBV7-3; j_gene: TRBJ2-5; CDR3aa: CASSTGTGILETQYF; CDR3nt: TGTGCCAGCAGCACCGGGACAGGGATATTAGAGACCCAGTACTTC
d_gene: TRBD2; abundance: -; v_gene: TRBV28; j_gene: TRBJ2-7; CDR3aa: CASSESSGIYEQYF; CDR3nt: TGTGCCAGCAGCGAATCTAGCGGGATCTACGAGCAGTACTTC
d_gene: -; abundance: many; v_gene: TRBV6-5; j_gene: TRBJ2-5; CDR3aa: CASSPGVWETQYF; CDR3nt: TGTGCCAGCAGTCCAGGGGTTTGGGAGACCCAGTACTTC
d_gene: -; abundance: many; v_gene: TRBV7-2; j_gene: TRBJ2-7; CDR3aa: CASTSPQESSYEQYF; CDR3nt: TGTGCCAGCACCTCACCCCAGGAGAGCTCCTACGAGCAGTACTTC
d_gene: -; abundance: many; v_gene: TRBV19; j_gene: TRBJ1-2; CDR3aa: CASSADSYGYTF; CDR3nt: TGTGCCAGTAGTGCTGACAGCTATGGCTACACCTTC
d_gene: TRBD1; abundance: -; v_gene: TRBV6-2/TRBV6-3; j_gene: TRBJ1-5; CDR3aa: CASGGQLVGQPQHF; CDR3nt: TGTGCCAGCGGGGGACAGCTCGTCGGTCAGCCCCAGCATTTT
d_gene: TRBD2; abundance: many; v_gene: TRBV3-1; j_gene: TRBJ2-2; CDR3aa: CASSETGGTRVGELFF; CDR3nt: TGTGCCAGCAGCGAGACGGGGGGGACCCGGGTCGGGGAGCTGTTTTTT